The TCR beta chain under discussion was sequenced for a study of cytomegalovirus exposure and HLA in healthy donors. General study findings and limits: The authors later found HLA-associated TCR beta chains more clonally expanded than equally common others. Trimming of TCR beta V- and J-genes showed a link, identified in a later analysis, to a missense DCLRE1C variant.

This clone was recorded only once. Its antigen is not identified. The CDR3 loop spans 12 amino acids. Germline CDR1 is KGHSH and CDR2 is LQKENI. V lost 5 bases and J 3 bases, leaving 8 bases between the germline ends. Healthy donors of bone marrow made up the group. The PCR ran on 60 Vbeta and 13 Jbeta primers. Original analysis: In a later analysis, the count reached 74 million or so unique TCR beta chains, with 9 million to 11 million shared. Measured with immunoSEQ multiplex PCR; TCRdb has only the in-frame clones, and not every one. The DNA gave D and trimming, while V, J and clone size come from that table. Seen here are some 140,000 clones, 65% to 85% observed once, and the top ten hold around 6%.

The TCR was taken from a woman in her thirties or forties in good health and CMV-seropositive. The J gene is TRBJ2-7, the V gene TRBV18; D is unresolved. The material sequenced was PBMCs. The CDR3 loop is CASSSTRYEQYF. The CDR3 nucleotides read TGTGCCAGCTCATCGACTCGCTACGAGCAGTACTTC.